This T cell receptor (beta chain) was profiled in a study of shared clonotypes between healthy human individuals. Repertoires were generated with immunoSEQ multiplex PCR, while TCRdb's copy carries only in-frame clones and drops some. The repertoire holds 2 million to 2.5 million clones, with about 95% as singletons. This clone has a single count. Terminally differentiated effector memory CD45RA+ cells were excluded by CCR7 positive selection of CD45RO-negative cells. The sequenced sample was naive CD8+ T cells sorted from blood. The receptor was isolated from a man between 18 and 35 years old in good health.

The CDR3 DNA sequence: TGTGCCAGCAGCTTAAGGCGGGGGACCTACGAGCAGTACTTC. Translating it yields CASSLRRGTYEQYF. This chain connects TRBV11-2 to TRBJ2-7; 7 nucleotides align to TRBD2. CDR1 is SGHAT, CDR2 FQNNGV, per germline. The trim removed 2 bases at V and 2 bases at J, leaving 3 bases unmatched. The CDR3 runs to 14 residues. The full variable domain, completed using reference TRBV11-2 and TRBJ2-7, is EAGVAQSPRYKIIEKRQSVAFWCNPISGHATLYWYQQILGQGPKLLIQFQNNGVVDDSQLPKDRFSAERLKGVDSTLKIQPAKLEDSAVYLCASSLRRGTYEQYFGPGTRLTVT.